The T cell receptor (beta chain) described here comes from a study of cytomegalovirus exposure and HLA in healthy donors. The overall study: Genetic ancestry analysis placed 81% of the 400 or so donors that were genotyped in the Caucasian-associated cluster.

This clone came up once. Its antigen is unknown. PCR employed 60 Vbeta and 13 Jbeta primers. Data came from immunoSEQ multiplex PCR; TCRdb stores just in-frame clones and leaves some out. The data contain about 88,000 clones, 85% to 90% of them singletons. Overall study results and limits: Association with HLA alleles at 0.05 false discovery rate was found for approximately 18,000 TCR beta sequences in a later analysis. Researchers reported in a later analysis that a missense DCLRE1C variant was tied to TCR beta V- and J-gene trimming. The HLA-A and HLA-B alleles of most subjects were reportedly predicted accurately from TCR beta sequences.

The sample comprised PBMCs. This sequence was found in a man younger than 35 in good health and CMV-seronegative.

This CDR3 reads CASSLPTGVGEKLFF. The CDR3 DNA follows: TGTGCCAGCAGTTTACCTACAGGGGTTGGTGAAAAACTGTTTTTT. This chain connects TRBV28 to TRBJ1-4, with 7 bases identical to TRBD1. Germline V lookup: CDR1 MDHEN, CDR2 SYDVKM. This CDR3 is built from 15 residues. V trimming: 2 bases; J trimming: 7 bases; junction bases outside the gene matches: 7.